The rows below give T cell receptor beta chains drawn from one sample of a study of T cells after yellow fever vaccination. Using its own MiXCR run on the 5' RACE reads, TCRdb lists one record per CDR3 protein. In the table there are some 110,000 distinct CDR3 sequences, roughly 8.9% of which are singletons. The material was CD8+ T cells sorted from PBMCs, obtained 45 days after the yellow fever booster vaccination. These TCRs come from a man aged 30 to 39 who received the YFV17D yellow fever vaccine. The CDR3 runs from the conserved cysteine through the conserved F or W. A D gene is named only where the DNA matches it firmly. The size entry is marked missing in some rows and otherwise reads once, few, many or a size class.

d_gene: TRBD2
abundance: few
v_gene: TRBV20-1
j_gene: TRBJ2-7
CDR3nt: TGCAGTGCGACCGGGACTAGCGGGACGTCGGTTCCCTACGAGCAGTACTTC
CDR3aa: CSATGTSGTSVPYEQYF

d_gene: NA
abundance: NA
v_gene: TRBV20-1
j_gene: TRBJ2-7
CDR3nt: TGCAGTGCTAACTCCGCCTCCTACGAGCAGTACTTC
CDR3aa: CSANSASYEQYF

d_gene: NA
abundance: many
v_gene: TRBV7-9
j_gene: TRBJ2-4
CDR3nt: TGTGCCAGCAGCTTAGGAACGGGAACTCCAAACATTCAGTACTTC
CDR3aa: CASSLGTGTPNIQYF

d_gene: NA
abundance: few
v_gene: TRBV29-1
j_gene: TRBJ2-7
CDR3nt: TGCAGCGTTGGAGAACAGTCCTACGAGCAGTACTTC
CDR3aa: CSVGEQSYEQYF

d_gene: TRBD2
abundance: once
v_gene: TRBV9
j_gene: TRBJ2-5
CDR3nt: TGTGCCAGCAGCCCCAGACCCCAAGCGGGAGGGCCCGATGAGACCCAGTACTTC
CDR3aa: CASSPRPQAGGPDETQYF

d_gene: NA
abundance: many
v_gene: TRBV9
j_gene: TRBJ2-7
CDR3nt: TGTGCCAGCAGCCACAGGGATTATGGCGAGCAGTACTTC
CDR3aa: CASSHRDYGEQYF

d_gene: NA
abundance: NA
v_gene: TRBV12-3/TRBV12-4
j_gene: TRBJ1-5
CDR3nt: TGTGCCAGCAGTCCCCTCCCGGCCCCAGATCAGCCCCAGCATTTT
CDR3aa: CASSPLPAPDQPQHF

d_gene: NA
abundance: many
v_gene: TRBV7-2
j_gene: TRBJ2-1
CDR3nt: TGTGCCAGCAGCTTAGCCCCTGGGGTCCCCTACAATGAGCAGTTCTTC
CDR3aa: CASSLAPGVPYNEQFF

d_gene: NA
abundance: many
v_gene: TRBV27
j_gene: TRBJ1-1
CDR3nt: TGTGCCAGCAGTTTATCTCCAGACTCGGGAGGGGGAGCTTTCTTT
CDR3aa: CASSLSPDSGGGAFF

d_gene: TRBD2
abundance: few
v_gene: TRBV7-8
j_gene: TRBJ2-5
CDR3nt: TGTGCCAGCAGCTTAGCGGCGGGAGGGCCGAAGACCCAGTACTTC
CDR3aa: CASSLAAGGPKTQYF

d_gene: TRBD2
abundance: many
v_gene: TRBV7-6
j_gene: TRBJ2-1
CDR3nt: TGTGCCAGCAGCTTAGGAGTAGCGGGAAACAATGAGCAGTTCTTC
CDR3aa: CASSLGVAGNNEQFF

d_gene: TRBD2
abundance: many
v_gene: TRBV4-3
j_gene: TRBJ2-3
CDR3nt: TGCGCCAGCAGTCCCACTAGCGCCTCACCAACGTACACAGATACGCAGTATTTT
CDR3aa: CASSPTSASPTYTDTQYF

d_gene: NA
abundance: many
v_gene: TRBV20-1
j_gene: TRBJ2-4
CDR3nt: TGCAGCAAGACAGGCGGGGGAGACATTCAGTACTTC
CDR3aa: CSKTGGGDIQYF

d_gene: NA
abundance: NA
v_gene: TRBV20-1
j_gene: TRBJ1-5
CDR3nt: TGCAGTGCTACCGGGGGGGATTATAGCAATCAGACCCAGCATTTT
CDR3aa: CSATGGDYSNQTQHF

d_gene: NA
abundance: many
v_gene: TRBV6-5
j_gene: TRBJ2-7
CDR3nt: TGTGCCAGCAGTTACTCGAAGGGGCCCTCCTACGAGCAGTACTTC
CDR3aa: CASSYSKGPSYEQYF

d_gene: TRBD1
abundance: many
v_gene: TRBV5-1
j_gene: TRBJ2-5
CDR3nt: TGCGCCAGCAGCGCTGGGGACAGTGGCCAAGAGACCCAGTACTTC
CDR3aa: CASSAGDSGQETQYF

d_gene: NA
abundance: many
v_gene: TRBV20-1
j_gene: TRBJ1-5
CDR3nt: TGCAGTGCTAGAGATGGGGAGCAGCCCCAGCATTTT
CDR3aa: CSARDGEQPQHF

d_gene: NA
abundance: NA
v_gene: TRBV4-3
j_gene: TRBJ2-5
CDR3nt: TGCGGCAGCAGCCAGGAATCCTGGGAGACCCAGTACTTC
CDR3aa: CGSSQESWETQYF

d_gene: TRBD1
abundance: NA
v_gene: TRBV28
j_gene: TRBJ2-7
CDR3nt: TGTGCCAGCAGTTTTGGGAAGGGACAGTTGGTCTACGAGCAGTACTTC
CDR3aa: CASSFGKGQLVYEQYF

d_gene: TRBD1
abundance: many
v_gene: TRBV6-5
j_gene: TRBJ2-7
CDR3nt: TGTGCCAGCAGTTACTCGATCAGGGGGCGCGACGAGCAGTACTTC
CDR3aa: CASSYSIRGRDEQYF

d_gene: NA
abundance: NA
v_gene: TRBV12-3/TRBV12-4
j_gene: TRBJ2-7
CDR3nt: TGTGCCAGCAGTTTCACCGCTTCCGAGCAGTACTTC
CDR3aa: CASSFTASEQYF

d_gene: TRBD2
abundance: many
v_gene: TRBV7-9
j_gene: TRBJ2-1
CDR3nt: TGTGCCAGCAGCCCGCCTAGCGGCAATGAGCAGTTCTTC
CDR3aa: CASSPPSGNEQFF

d_gene: NA
abundance: NA
v_gene: TRBV27
j_gene: TRBJ2-1
CDR3nt: TGTGCCAGCAGCGATGGGGTAGTTCCGTTCTTC
CDR3aa: CASSDGVVPFF

d_gene: TRBD1
abundance: many
v_gene: TRBV12-3/TRBV12-4
j_gene: TRBJ1-2
CDR3nt: TGTGCCAGCGAGGGGGCTGACTATGGCTACACCTTC
CDR3aa: CASEGADYGYTF

d_gene: NA
abundance: many
v_gene: TRBV6-1
j_gene: TRBJ1-1
CDR3nt: TGTGCCAGCAGGGACAGCACTGAAGCTTTCTTT
CDR3aa: CASRDSTEAFF

d_gene: NA
abundance: many
v_gene: TRBV3-1
j_gene: TRBJ2-7
CDR3nt: TGTGCCAGCAGCCAAGAGGGGCATACCTACGAGCAGTACTTC
CDR3aa: CASSQEGHTYEQYF

d_gene: NA
abundance: many
v_gene: TRBV12-3/TRBV12-4
j_gene: TRBJ2-7
CDR3nt: TGTGCCAGCAGTTCGGTCGGTGTATGGAACTTC
CDR3aa: CASSSVGVWNF

d_gene: NA
abundance: many
v_gene: TRBV24-1
j_gene: TRBJ2-1
CDR3nt: TGTGCCACCAGTGTTAGGTCGATGGATGAGCAGTTCTTC
CDR3aa: CATSVRSMDEQFF

d_gene: NA
abundance: many
v_gene: TRBV6-5
j_gene: TRBJ1-1
CDR3nt: TGTGCCAGCAGTTACAGGGATGTGACTGAAGCTTTCTTT
CDR3aa: CASSYRDVTEAFF

d_gene: NA
abundance: NA
v_gene: TRBV11-2
j_gene: TRBJ2-5
CDR3nt: TGTGCCAGCAGCTTGCGGCGGTACCAAGAGACCCAGTACTTC
CDR3aa: CASSLRRYQETQYF

d_gene: NA
abundance: NA
v_gene: TRBV5-6
j_gene: TRBJ2-4
CDR3nt: TGTGCCAGCAGTTCGGGACGGATCAAAAACATTCAGTACTTC
CDR3aa: CASSSGRIKNIQYF

d_gene: NA
abundance: many
v_gene: TRBV15
j_gene: TRBJ2-5
CDR3nt: TGTGCCACCAGCAGAGATAGCTTGGGGGAGACCCAGTACTTC
CDR3aa: CATSRDSLGETQYF

d_gene: NA
abundance: many
v_gene: TRBV6-5
j_gene: TRBJ2-3
CDR3nt: TGTGCCAGCAGGCCGTTGGGCGGAGGAGGCAAAGATACGCAGTATTTT
CDR3aa: CASRPLGGGGKDTQYF

d_gene: NA
abundance: many
v_gene: TRBV6-2/TRBV6-3
j_gene: TRBJ2-1
CDR3nt: TGTGCCAGCAGTTACTTTGTCGGGGGAAGGAATGAGCAGTTCTTC
CDR3aa: CASSYFVGGRNEQFF

d_gene: NA
abundance: many
v_gene: TRBV7-2
j_gene: TRBJ2-5
CDR3nt: TGTGCCAGCAGCTTAGGAGAGGCGGCGGGGATTCAAGAGACCCAGTACTTC
CDR3aa: CASSLGEAAGIQETQYF

d_gene: TRBD1
abundance: NA
v_gene: TRBV14
j_gene: TRBJ2-7
CDR3nt: TGTGCCAGCAGCCTCACGGAGACAGGGGTGGCCTACGAGCAGTACTTC
CDR3aa: CASSLTETGVAYEQYF

d_gene: NA
abundance: many
v_gene: TRBV25-1
j_gene: TRBJ2-7
CDR3nt: TGTGCCAGCAGGGGACTTATCTACGAGCAGTACTTC
CDR3aa: CASRGLIYEQYF

d_gene: TRBD1
abundance: many
v_gene: TRBV6-1
j_gene: TRBJ2-7
CDR3nt: TGTGCCAGCATGGGACAGGGAAGCTCCTACGAGCAGTACTTC
CDR3aa: CASMGQGSSYEQYF

d_gene: TRBD2
abundance: many
v_gene: TRBV25-1
j_gene: TRBJ2-1
CDR3nt: TGTGCCAGCAGTGAATTTCGGACTAGCGGTCTACACAATGAGCAGTTCTTC
CDR3aa: CASSEFRTSGLHNEQFF

d_gene: TRBD2
abundance: many
v_gene: TRBV7-9
j_gene: TRBJ2-3
CDR3nt: TGTGCCAGCAGCAATACCCGACTAGCTAGCACAGATACGCAGTATTTT
CDR3aa: CASSNTRLASTDTQYF

d_gene: NA
abundance: many
v_gene: TRBV20-1
j_gene: TRBJ1-1
CDR3nt: TGCAGTGATCGGAAGGGGAGTGATACTGAAGCTTTCTTT
CDR3aa: CSDRKGSDTEAFF

d_gene: TRBD2
abundance: many
v_gene: TRBV7-8
j_gene: TRBJ2-1
CDR3nt: TGTGCCAGCAGCCGGACTAGCGGACTCTACAATGAGCAGTTCTTC
CDR3aa: CASSRTSGLYNEQFF

d_gene: NA
abundance: NA
v_gene: TRBV4-2
j_gene: TRBJ1-5
CDR3nt: TGTGCCAGCAGCCCCCCTAGACCCCAGCATTTT
CDR3aa: CASSPPRPQHF

d_gene: TRBD2
abundance: many
v_gene: TRBV2
j_gene: TRBJ2-1
CDR3nt: TGTGCCAGTATAGCGGGACACTACAATGAGCAGTTCTTC
CDR3aa: CASIAGHYNEQFF

d_gene: NA
abundance: many
v_gene: TRBV10-3
j_gene: TRBJ2-7
CDR3nt: TGTGCCATCAGTGGAAACACAGGAGACGAGCAGTACTTC
CDR3aa: CAISGNTGDEQYF

d_gene: NA
abundance: many
v_gene: TRBV27
j_gene: TRBJ2-3
CDR3nt: TGTGCCAGCAGCCCCCACCTCACAGATACGCAGTATTTT
CDR3aa: CASSPHLTDTQYF

d_gene: NA
abundance: many
v_gene: TRBV5-1
j_gene: TRBJ2-3
CDR3nt: TGCGCCAGCAGCTTGGGGGGGGCTGGCACAGATACGCAGTATTTT
CDR3aa: CASSLGGAGTDTQYF

d_gene: NA
abundance: NA
v_gene: TRBV21-1
j_gene: TRBJ2-7
CDR3nt: TGTGCCAGCAGCCCAGGACTCCAGCACGCCATCTCCTACGAGCAGTACTTC
CDR3aa: CASSPGLQHAISYEQYF

d_gene: NA
abundance: many
v_gene: TRBV5-1
j_gene: TRBJ2-1
CDR3nt: TGCGCCAGCAGCTTGGCCCGGGACTCACACTTAAGTTACAATGAGCAGTTCTTC
CDR3aa: CASSLARDSHLSYNEQFF